This is a list of T cell receptor beta chains from one sample in a study of post-analysis software for immune sequencing data. A single record per CDR3 protein comes from TCRdb applying MiXCR to the PCR reads. Among approximately 690,000 distinct CDR3 sequences listed, around 60% were seen once. The sample taken for sequencing was blood. Receptors were obtained from a girl between 2 and 10 years old with multiple sclerosis. Each CDR3 is given with its conserved first and last residue. Fields, in order: D gene, V gene, clone size, J gene, CDR3 protein, CDR3 DNA. A D gene is named only where the DNA matches it firmly. Clone size is stated in some rows and not others, as once, few, many or a class when expanded.

D gene: TRBD2
V gene: TRBV6-2/TRBV6-3
clone size: .
J gene: TRBJ2-4
CDR3 protein: CASSSRLAGAKNIQYF
CDR3 DNA: TGTGCCAGCAGTTCCCGACTAGCGGGAGCCAAAAACATTCAGTACTTC

D gene: TRBD2
V gene: TRBV5-1
clone size: few
J gene: TRBJ2-6
CDR3 protein: CASSLGLAGVTGANVLTF
CDR3 DNA: TGCGCCAGCAGCTTGGGCCTAGCGGGAGTTACTGGGGCCAACGTCCTGACTTTC

D gene: .
V gene: TRBV24-1
clone size: .
J gene: TRBJ1-1
CDR3 protein: CATSGAGNTEAFF
CDR3 DNA: TGTGCCACCAGTGGGGCAGGAAACACTGAAGCTTTCTTT

D gene: TRBD1
V gene: TRBV6-6
clone size: few
J gene: TRBJ1-2
CDR3 protein: CASSHRDSNYGYTF
CDR3 DNA: TGTGCCAGCAGCCACCGGGACAGCAACTATGGCTACACCTTC

D gene: TRBD1
V gene: TRBV7-9
clone size: .
J gene: TRBJ1-2
CDR3 protein: CASSLDSGGVFGYTF
CDR3 DNA: TGTGCCAGCAGCTTAGATTCAGGGGGCGTTTTCGGCTACACCTTC

D gene: .
V gene: TRBV7-2
clone size: .
J gene: TRBJ2-4
CDR3 protein: CASSLRYREGAKNIQYF
CDR3 DNA: TGTGCCAGCAGCTTGCGATACAGGGAAGGGGCCAAAAACATTCAGTACTTC

D gene: .
V gene: TRBV4-3
clone size: .
J gene: TRBJ2-1
CDR3 protein: CASGDPGAYNEQFF
CDR3 DNA: TGCGCCAGTGGCGACCCTGGAGCCTACAATGAGCAGTTCTTC

D gene: .
V gene: TRBV5-1
clone size: .
J gene: TRBJ2-3
CDR3 protein: CASSPGQTPRTDTQYF
CDR3 DNA: TGCGCCAGCAGCCCCGGACAGACGCCCCGCACAGATACGCAGTATTTT

D gene: TRBD2
V gene: TRBV12-3/TRBV12-4
clone size: .
J gene: TRBJ2-1
CDR3 protein: CASSFRVAGDEQFF
CDR3 DNA: TGTGCCAGCAGTTTTAGGGTAGCGGGGGATGAGCAGTTCTTC

D gene: .
V gene: TRBV7-9
clone size: .
J gene: TRBJ2-5
CDR3 protein: CASSFRDTSETQYF
CDR3 DNA: TGTGCCAGCAGCTTCAGGGACACATCAGAGACCCAGTACTTC

D gene: TRBD1
V gene: TRBV6-6
clone size: .
J gene: TRBJ2-7
CDR3 protein: CASGDRVTYEQYF
CDR3 DNA: TGTGCCAGCGGAGACAGGGTAACCTACGAGCAGTACTTC

D gene: .
V gene: TRBV20-1
clone size: few
J gene: TRBJ2-1
CDR3 protein: CSARDSRAYNEQFF
CDR3 DNA: TGCAGTGCTAGGGACTCAAGAGCCTACAATGAGCAGTTCTTC

D gene: .
V gene: TRBV28
clone size: .
J gene: TRBJ2-5
CDR3 protein: CASSGDTKETQYF
CDR3 DNA: TGTGCCAGCAGTGGGGACACTAAAGAGACCCAGTACTTC

D gene: TRBD2
V gene: TRBV4-2
clone size: .
J gene: TRBJ2-1
CDR3 protein: CASSQDRVTSGRNNEQFF
CDR3 DNA: TGTGCCAGCAGCCAAGATAGGGTGACTAGCGGGAGGAACAATGAGCAGTTCTTC

D gene: .
V gene: TRBV3-1
clone size: .
J gene: TRBJ1-1
CDR3 protein: CASSQDGWNTEAFF
CDR3 DNA: TGTGCCAGCAGCCAAGATGGGTGGAACACTGAAGCTTTCTTT

D gene: .
V gene: TRBV19
clone size: .
J gene: TRBJ1-1
CDR3 protein: CASRKGTEAFF
CDR3 DNA: TGTGCCAGTAGGAAGGGAACTGAAGCTTTCTTT

D gene: .
V gene: TRBV6-5
clone size: few
J gene: TRBJ2-3
CDR3 protein: CASSYFGARGTDTQYF
CDR3 DNA: TGTGCTAGCAGTTACTTTGGGGCCCGAGGCACAGATACGCAGTATTTT

D gene: .
V gene: TRBV29-1
clone size: few
J gene: TRBJ2-3
CDR3 protein: CSVEAGRITDTQYF
CDR3 DNA: TGCAGCGTTGAAGCGGGGCGGATCACAGATACGCAGTATTTT

D gene: TRBD2
V gene: TRBV7-8
clone size: .
J gene: TRBJ2-5
CDR3 protein: CASSSGAGVTQYF
CDR3 DNA: TGTGCCAGCAGCTCCGGGGCGGGGGTGACCCAGTACTTC

D gene: TRBD1
V gene: TRBV20-1
clone size: .
J gene: TRBJ1-1
CDR3 protein: CSASTGGTEAFF
CDR3 DNA: TGCAGTGCTTCAACAGGGGGCACTGAAGCTTTCTTT